Each of the 10 T cell receptor beta chains below was sequenced from the same sample in a study of siplizumab effects on memory and regulatory T cells. The data were produced by immunoSEQ multiplex PCR, yet TCRdb's version contains in-frame clones alone and is incomplete. Altogether about 100,000 clones are present, around 94% being singletons, with the ten largest covering about 1.5%. Material: non-Treg CD4+ T cells sorted from blood. These TCRs come from a human donor in good health.

The chain recombines TRBV25-1 with TRBJ2-1, with TRBD2 matching over 14 bases. The V gene's germline CDR1 is MGHDK and CDR2 SYGVNS. V shed 4 bases, J shed 6 bases, and the junction held 11 bases outside the gene matches. This CDR3 spans 18 amino acids. This chain's CDR3 is CASSVMTSGRAFLNEQFF. CDR3 DNA sequence: TGTGCCAGCAGTGTTATGACTAGCGGGAGGGCCTTTCTCAATGAGCAGTTCTTC.

The chain employs TRBV10-1 and TRBJ1-1; a weak D match, TRBD1 (5 bases). Trimming pared 1 base from V and 6 bases from J, leaving 9 bases between. CDR3 length equals 13 residues. Germline V CDR1 and CDR2: WNHNN, SYGVQD (reference sequence). CDR3 sequence: CASSEYGTSEAFF. As DNA, the CDR3 is TGCGCCAGCAGTGAGTATGGGACCTCTGAAGCTTTCTTT.

CDR3 residues: CASRGQGHEQYF. The CDR3 DNA reads as TGTGCCAGCAGGGGACAGGGTCACGAGCAGTACTTC. The chain is built from TRBV2 and TRBJ2-7; TRBD1 matches 9 bases. In germline, CDR1 is SNHLY, CDR2 FYNNEI. With V trimmed by 6 bases and J by 5 bases, 2 bases remained unmatched. This CDR3 region has 12 residues.

V usage is TRBV28 and J usage is TRBJ1-1; TRBD1 might be the D (6 bases). V was cut by 4 bases and J by 6 bases, with 9 bases left in between. Germline lookup yields CDR1 MDHEN and CDR2 SYDVKM. The CDR3 sequence is 12 residues long. The DNA of the CDR3 is TGTGCCAGCAGTTACAGGGTCTCTGAAGCTTTCTTT. Encoded protein: CASSYRVSEAFF.

The chain is built from TRBV6-1 and TRBJ1-3; D is perhaps TRBD1 (5 bases). CDR1 and CDR2 (germline): MNHNS, SASEGT. V was cut by 2 bases and J by 2 bases, with 13 bases left in between. CDR3 length: 16 residues. CDR3 coding DNA: TGTGCCAGCAGTGAAAGGGGCGGGATAACTGGAAACACCATATATTTT. Residues: CASSERGGITGNTIYF.

The chain uses TRBV11-1 and TRBJ1-1; TRBD1 matches 9 bases. Trimming at V came to 2 bases and at J to 2 bases, leaving 9 bases not matched to a gene. The CDR3 runs 17 residues. The germline V gene has CDR1 SGHAT and CDR2 FQDESV (reference sequence). CDR3 region: CASSLPGNRGPNTEAFF. CDR3 DNA sequence: TGTGCCAGCAGCTTACCGGGCAACAGGGGGCCTAACACTGAAGCTTTCTTT.

The V gene is TRBV5-1, the J gene TRBJ2-2, with TRBD2 identical over 8 bases. The CDR3 contains 13 residues. CDR1 and CDR2 (germline): SGHRS, YFSETQ. V lost 3 bases and J lost 6; bases outside the gene matches: 1. CDR3 DNA sequence: TGCGCCAGCAGCTCCGGGAGGGCCGGGGAGCTGTTTTTT. Protein product: CASSSGRAGELFF.

This chain joins TRBV28 and TRBJ2-1; the match to TRBD1 covers 7 bases. The germline V gene encodes CDR1 MDHEN and CDR2 SYDVKM. V gave up 6 bases and J gave up 7 bases; unmatched junction bases: 9. CDR3 length: 14 amino acids. Here the CDR3 reads CASSLGGQKNEQFF. The CDR3 nucleotides are TGTGCCAGCAGCCTAGGGGGACAGAAAAATGAGCAGTTCTTC.

The chain carries TRBV5-1 and TRBJ2-1; D possibly corresponds to TRBD1 (6 bases). The length of the CDR3 is 15 residues. CDR1 and CDR2 (germline): SGHRS, YFSETQ. The V gene lost 2 bases and the J gene lost 6 bases, with 15 bases spanning the gap. The CDR3 loop is CASSFTQGGGNEQFF. CDR3 nucleotides: TGCGCCAGCAGCTTCACACAGGGCGGTGGCAATGAGCAGTTCTTC.

V is TRBV18 and J is TRBJ2-1; 11 bases fit TRBD2. The V gene end was trimmed by 1 base and the J gene end by 8 bases; junction bases not matched to a gene: 7. This CDR3 is built from 16 residues. Germline V gene data show CDR1 as KGHSH and CDR2 as LQKENI. This chain's CDR3 is CASSPRTSGSIHEQFF. CDR3 nucleotide sequence: TGTGCCAGCTCACCACGAACTAGCGGGAGTATACATGAGCAGTTCTTC.